This T cell receptor beta chain was identified in a study of OX40 agonist ivuxolimab in advanced cancers. At the level of the study: A male proportion of around 86% was recorded, with mean age approximately 60 years and range roughly 20 to 90. Study-level findings and limits: In a subset of nonresponders, normalized T-cell clonal expansion was also low.

Patients with a history of autoimmune disease or on systemic immunosuppression were excluded. Blood was sampled at baseline, cycle 4 day 1, and cycle 7 day 1. About this clone itself: The antigen is not known.

Clones were sequenced by immunoSEQ multiplex PCR, and TCRdb holds only the in-frame ones, with some missing. The sample lists about 50,000 clones; about 92% were seen once. The starting material was CD4+ or CD8+ T cells sorted from blood, obtained in a trial of the OX40 agonist ivuxolimab. The TCR was taken from an adult with an advanced solid tumor such as melanoma, head and neck, liver or kidney cancer.

The CDR3 spells CAWSDWTGVSEQYF. The CDR3 nucleotides read TGTGCCTGGAGTGACTGGACAGGGGTATCCGAGCAGTACTTC. This chain joins TRBV30 and TRBJ2-7; the match to TRBD1 covers 9 bases. CDR1 is GTSNPN, CDR2 SVGIG, per germline (reference sequence). The CDR3 sequence is 14 residues long. Trimming at V came to 1 base and at J to 6 bases, leaving 7 bases not matched to a gene.